The next 32 T cell receptor beta chains were all read from a single sample in a study of T cell responses to AZD1222 COVID-19 vaccine. The protocol was immunoSEQ multiplex PCR, while the TCRdb copy is restricted to in-frame clones and leaves out a portion. The profile covers some 120,000 clones, with around 83% appearing a single time and 3.5% to 5% taken by the ten largest. Sequencing used peripheral blood, obtained 28 days after the second AZD1222 dose. These receptors all stem from an adult who received the AZD1222 COVID-19 vaccine.

V usage is TRBV1 and J usage is TRBJ2-1; no check of the table's D call, TRBD2, against the DNA was made. TRBV1 is recorded as a pseudogene. The CDR3 consists of 21 residues. The CDR3 here is CTSSQRPSGTSGPSSYNEQFF. The CDR3 bases are TGCACCAGCAGCCAGCGACCCTCGGGGACTAGCGGGCCGAGCTCCTACAATGAGCAGTTCTTC.

The chain links TRBV5-1 to TRBJ2-2; the match to TRBD1 covers 10 bases. The germline CDR1 and CDR2 sequences are SGHRS and YFSETQ. Trimming cost V 4 bases and J 4 bases; bases outside gene matches: 4. This CDR3 comprises 15 residues. CDR3 nucleotides: TGCGCCAGCAGCGGGGGACAGGGGAGCACCGGGGAGCTGTTTTTT. Its protein product is CASSGGQGSTGELFF. Full variable domain (outside the CDR3, taken from reference TRBV5-1 and TRBJ2-2): KAGVTQTPRYLIKTRGQQVTLSCSPISGHRSVSWYQQTPGQGLQFLFEYFSETQRNKGNFPGRFSGRQFSNSRSEMNVSTLELGDSALYLCASSGGQGSTGELFFGEGSRLTVL.

This sequence joins TRBV6-5 and TRBJ1-2; D might be TRBD1 (5 bases). The CDR3 sequence is 14 residues long. Trimming stripped 5 bases from V and 8 bases from J, with 18 bases between. Germline CDR1 reads MNHEY; CDR2 reads SVGAGI. The DNA of the CDR3 is TGTGCCAGCAGTCCCGGGACGAGGGTTTTGGGCTACACCTTC. Protein: CASSPGTRVLGYTF.

J is TRBJ1-1 and V is TRBV10-3; D not resolved. With 3 bases removed from V and 8 bases from J, the gap between germline ends came to 10 bases. Per germline, CDR1 ENHRY and CDR2 SYGVKD. This CDR3 has 12 residues. The CDR3 protein is CAISDFGEEAFF. CDR3 in DNA: TGTGCCATCAGTGACTTTGGAGAGGAAGCTTTCTTT.

The CDR3, as DNA: TGTGCCTGGAGTACCCGGCTAACCTACGAGCAGTACTTC. This translates into CAWSTRLTYEQYF. The J gene is TRBJ2-7, the V gene TRBV30; D is undetermined. V was trimmed by 2 bases and J by 2 bases, leaving 10 bases between them. The CDR3 is 13 residues long. Germline V gene sequence: CDR1 GTSNPN, CDR2 SVGIG (reference sequence).

The chain recombines TRBV30 with TRBJ1-2; the D is unclear. The CDR3 covers 14 residues. CDR1 and CDR2 (germline): GTSNPN, SVGIG (reference sequence). Trimming pared 5 bases from V and 4 bases from J, leaving 17 bases between. In nucleotides, the CDR3 is TGTGCCTGGGGTTCAGAGCTGAACGTCTATGGCTACACCTTC. This encodes CAWGSELNVYGYTF.

The V call is TRBV6-6, the J call TRBJ1-3, with 7 bases aligning to TRBD1. CDR3 length equals 14 residues. Per germline, CDR1 MNHNY and CDR2 SVGAGI (reference sequence). V shed 10 bases, J shed 1 base, and the junction held 7 bases outside the gene matches. The chain's CDR3 is CAMRSTGSGNTIYF. CDR3 nucleotide sequence: TGTGCCATGCGCTCGACAGGGTCTGGAAACACCATATATTTT.

V gene TRBV29-1 combines with J gene TRBJ1-2; 8 nucleotides align to TRBD1. The V gene end was trimmed by 0 bases and the J gene end by 8 bases; junction bases not matched to a gene: 8. Germline lookup yields CDR1 SQVTM and CDR2 ANQGSEA. The CDR3 is 14 residues long. As DNA, the CDR3 is TGCAGCGTTGAAGAAGGACAGGGCAGGAAAGGCTACACCTTC. It yields the protein CSVEEGQGRKGYTF.

Here the CDR3 reads CASSLNPAGREETQYF. CDR3 DNA: TGTGCCAGCAGCCTGAATCCTGCAGGACGGGAGGAGACCCAGTACTTC. The J gene is TRBJ2-5, the V gene TRBV7-4; D is perhaps TRBD2 (6 bases). The CDR3 extends over 16 amino acids. The V gene lost 5 bases and the J gene lost 5 bases, with 21 bases spanning the gap. CDR1 SGHVT and CDR2 SQSDAQ come from the germline V gene.

The V call is TRBV6-1, the J call TRBJ2-1; D is unclear. Per the germline V gene, CDR1 is MNHNS and CDR2 is SASEGT. Trimming took off 1 base at V and 9 bases at J, with 16 bases between the two ends. This CDR3 is built from 15 residues. CDR3 region: CASSEEVRQVAEQFF. The CDR3 region has the DNA TGTGCCAGCAGTGAAGAGGTTCGGCAAGTGGCTGAGCAGTTCTTC.

The gene calls are TRBV29-1 and TRBJ2-1; 8 bases fit TRBD2. Germline-derived CDR1 and CDR2 are SQVTM and ANQGSEA. The CDR3 has 12 amino acids. Germline trimming cut 4 bases from V and 9 bases from J; bases unmatched to any gene: 5. CDR3 sequence reads: CSVVSGGGEQFF. As DNA, the CDR3 is TGCAGCGTTGTAAGCGGGGGCGGTGAGCAGTTCTTC.

This clone has more than one count but fewer than ten. The chain couples TRBV27 to TRBJ2-5; D possibly corresponds to TRBD2 (5 bases). The CDR3 runs 13 residues. V lost 2 bases and J 4 bases, leaving 8 bases between the germline ends. Germline V CDR1 and CDR2: MNHEY, SMNVEV (reference sequence). The CDR3 loop is CASSLLARETQYF. The CDR3 nucleotides are TGTGCCAGCAGTTTACTAGCTCGAGAGACCCAGTACTTC.

The CDR3 DNA reads TGTGCCAGTAGTATGGGGGATAGTTCCTACAATGAGCAGTTCTTC. Translation gives CASSMGDSSYNEQFF. This chain joins TRBV19 and TRBJ2-1; D tentatively reads TRBD1 or TRBD2 (5 bases each). The CDR3 is 15 residues long. V lost 3 bases and J 1 base, leaving 10 bases between the germline ends. Germline assignment: CDR1 LNHDA and CDR2 SQIVND (reference sequence).

The chain carries TRBV7-2 and TRBJ2-3, with TRBD2 matching over 10 bases. J gave up 2 bases and V 6 bases, and 5 bases lay outside the gene matches. The CDR3 loop spans 15 amino acids. The germline CDR1 and CDR2 sequences are SGHTA and FQGNSA. The chain's CDR3 is CASSQAGGITDTQYF. CDR3 DNA sequence: TGTGCCAGCAGTCAAGCGGGGGGGATCACAGATACGCAGTATTTT.

The rearrangement uses TRBV18 and TRBJ1-6; D not certain. V was shortened by 4 bases and J by 8 bases, with 9 bases between the two germline ends. CDR3 size: 13 residues. Germline V CDR1 and CDR2: KGHSH, LQKENI. The CDR3 protein is CASSRPEDSPLHF. The CDR3 coding sequence is TGTGCCAGCTCACGACCAGAGGATTCACCCCTCCACTTT.

This clone has a single count. The chain recombines TRBV5-1 with TRBJ1-2; D possibly corresponds to TRBD1 (5 bases). The V end was cut by 2 bases, the J end by 0 bases, with 8 bases between. Germline CDR1 is SGHRS and CDR2 is YFSETQ. This CDR3 comprises 14 residues. The CDR3 sequence: CASSLQETNYGYTF. CDR3 nucleotides: TGCGCCAGCAGCTTACAGGAGACTAACTATGGCTACACCTTC.

The gene calls are TRBV14 and TRBJ1-6; no reliable D call. The germline CDR1 and CDR2 sequences are SGHDN and FVKESK. The V and J ends lost 1 base and 7 bases respectively, with 11 bases between them. There are 15 residues in the CDR3. In DNA, the CDR3 is TGTGCCAGCAGCCAAGGTCGTCTTGAGAATTCACCCCTCCACTTT. The encoded protein is CASSQGRLENSPLHF.

CDR3 DNA: TGTGCCAGCAGCTTAAGTACAGGGATAGGCACAGATACGCAGTATTTT. It encodes CASSLSTGIGTDTQYF. The J gene is TRBJ2-3, the V gene TRBV13; possible D gene TRBD1, 6 bases. The CDR3 length is 16 residues. Per germline, CDR1 PRHDT and CDR2 FYEKMQ (reference sequence). Trimming shortened V by 2 bases and J by 1 base, and 13 bases separated the two germline ends.

V usage is TRBV7-3 and J usage is TRBJ2-2; D possibly matches TRBD1 or TRBD2 (5 bases each). Trimming removed 5 bases from V and 4 bases from J, with 17 bases in between. There are 16 residues in the CDR3. CDR1 is SGHTA and CDR2 is FQGTGA in the germline V gene. CDR3 amino acids: CASSPHPGRLTGELFF. DNA of the CDR3: TGTGCCAGCAGCCCCCACCCGGGACGCCTCACCGGGGAGCTGTTTTTT.

This chain's CDR3 is CAWSKGGYEKLFF. The DNA of the CDR3 is TGTGCCTGGAGTAAGGGGGGGTACGAAAAACTGTTTTTT. This chain links TRBV30 with TRBJ1-4; a possible D gene is TRBD1 (6 bases). Trimming took off 2 bases at V and 8 bases at J, with 12 bases between the two ends. Germline lookup yields CDR1 GTSNPN and CDR2 SVGIG (reference sequence). The CDR3 sequence is 13 residues long.

The V gene is TRBV5-1, the J gene TRBJ2-1; D unclear. The CDR3 is 16 residues long. With 1 base removed from V and 0 bases from J, the gap between germline ends came to 11 bases. Germline CDR1 and CDR2: SGHRS and YFSETQ. The CDR3 protein is CASSLTAPGSYNEQFF. Here the CDR3 DNA reads TGCGCCAGCAGCTTGACAGCCCCAGGCTCCTACAATGAGCAGTTCTTC.

This clone was observed a single time. The chain carries TRBV29-1 and TRBJ2-6; D gene unclear. Trimming removed 7 bases at V and 0 bases at J, with 13 bases between. CDR1 and CDR2 from the germline V gene are SQVTM and ANQGSEA. The CDR3 length is 15 residues. CDR3 in amino acids: CSAGTAGSGANVLTF. DNA of the CDR3: TGCAGCGCCGGTACGGCCGGCTCTGGGGCCAACGTCCTGACTTTC.

This clone was recorded only once. The rearrangement uses TRBV5-1 and TRBJ1-1; D gene uncertain. Trimming pared 2 bases from V and 3 bases from J, leaving 8 bases between. CDR3 size: 13 residues. Germline CDR1 reads SGHRS; CDR2 reads YFSETQ. CDR3 sequence reads: CASSFKADTEAFF. The DNA for the CDR3 is TGCGCCAGCAGCTTCAAGGCGGACACTGAAGCTTTCTTT.

This clone was recorded once. The rearrangement uses TRBV29-1 and TRBJ1-1; a possible D gene is TRBD1 (6 bases). Germline CDR1 SQVTM, CDR2 ANQGSEA. Trimming left V 7 bases short and J 1 base short, with 25 bases between. CDR3 length: 17 residues. As DNA, the CDR3 is TGCAGCGCCTTTTACGGCAGGGGAGGGGGACAGAACACTGAAGCTTTCTTT. Translated: CSAFYGRGGGQNTEAFF.

The J gene is TRBJ2-7, the V gene TRBV27; 7 nucleotides line up with TRBD2. With V trimmed by 2 bases and J by 4 bases, 11 bases remained unmatched. The CDR3 contains 16 residues. In germline, CDR1 is MNHEY, CDR2 SMNVEV (reference sequence). The CDR3 region has the DNA TGTGCCAGCAGTTTAGAGCGGAGCGGGGCCAAGTACGAGCAGTACTTC. This translates into CASSLERSGAKYEQYF.

The V call is TRBV7-3, the J call TRBJ2-3, with TRBD2 matching over 7 bases. The CDR3 has 14 residues. V lost 7 bases and J lost 3; bases outside the gene matches: 7. Germline lookup yields CDR1 SGHTA and CDR2 FQGTGA. CDR3 sequence reads: CASTPGEGTDTQYF. CDR3 DNA: TGTGCCAGCACCCCGGGGGAGGGTACAGATACGCAGTATTTT.

This clone has more than one count but fewer than ten. V and J are TRBV2 and TRBJ2-1; D is possibly TRBD1 (5 bases). This CDR3 spans 13 amino acids. The germline V and J ends were trimmed by 8 bases and 10 bases, with 18 bases remaining between them. Germline CDR1 SNHLY, CDR2 FYNNEI. The CDR3 loop is CASCPMWGWEQFF. The CDR3 nucleotides are TGTGCCAGCTGCCCGATGTGGGGCTGGGAGCAGTTCTTC.

A single count supports this clone. This sequence joins TRBV4-3 and TRBJ2-2; 7 bases match TRBD1. Germline CDR1 reads LGHNA; CDR2 reads YSLEER. The junction had 3 bases not matched to a gene; V was cut back by 4 bases and J by 1 base. The CDR3 totals 15 residues. The CDR3 DNA reads as TGCGCCAGCAGCCTCGGACAGGTGAACACCGGGGAGCTGTTTTTT. Its protein product is CASSLGQVNTGELFF.

This chain joins TRBV13 and TRBJ1-2; the D gene is possibly TRBD1 (5 bases). This CDR3 contains 17 residues. Germline CDR1 is PRHDT and CDR2 is FYEKMQ (reference sequence). V gave up 5 bases and J gave up 4 bases, with 23 bases separating them. CDR3 in DNA: TGTGCCAGCAGCCACGAACCGGGGCCCTCTGACGGCTATGGCTACACCTTC. This gives the protein CASSHEPGPSDGYGYTF.

The chain couples TRBV3-1 (or the pseudogene TRBV3-2) to TRBJ1-3; D is perhaps TRBD1 (5 bases). Germline-derived CDR1 and CDR2 are LGHDT and YNNKEL (reference sequence). This CDR3 region has 15 residues. V shed 1 base and J shed 4 bases, with 11 bases lying between them. The CDR3 sequence: CASSQVRGNGNTIYF. CDR3 DNA: TGTGCCAGCAGCCAAGTGAGGGGTAACGGAAACACCATATATTTT.

Only a few counts were recorded for this clone. The rearrangement uses TRBV6-6 and TRBJ1-5; 10 nucleotides line up with TRBD1. The CDR3 runs to 16 residues. Unmatched junction bases numbered 7, after V lost 5 bases and J lost 3 bases. Germline CDR1 is MNHNY and CDR2 is SVGAGI (reference sequence). In DNA, the CDR3 is TGTGCCAGCAGTCCCCTGGGACAGGGGAACAATCAGCCCCAGCATTTT. Translated: CASSPLGQGNNQPQHF.

This sequence joins TRBV30 and TRBJ2-3; no firm D call. Germline V gives CDR1 GTSNPN, CDR2 SVGIG (reference sequence). This CDR3 region has 15 residues. The V gene lost 0 bases and the J gene lost 0 bases, with 10 bases spanning the gap. The CDR3 sequence: CAWSVSSTSTDTQYF. The DNA of the CDR3 is TGTGCCTGGAGTGTCTCCAGTACTAGCACAGATACGCAGTATTTT.